Below are 9 T cell receptor beta chains sequenced from a single sample in a study of blood T cell repertoires in COVID-19. The repertoire was sequenced with immunoSEQ multiplex PCR; TCRdb's copy has only in-frame clones and lacks some. The table has about 270,000 clones, about 80% seen once. Sequencing input: peripheral blood. The receptors shown here come from a woman between 50 and 59 years old who had recovered from COVID-19.

This chain connects TRBV19 to TRBJ1-2; D call uncertain. In germline, CDR1 is LNHDA, CDR2 SQIVND (reference sequence). Trimming removed 3 bases at V and 6 bases at J, with 20 bases between. This CDR3 is 16 amino acids long. The CDR3 DNA reads as TGTGCCAGTAGTATTTTAGGCATTCCAGGCCAGGATGGCTACACCTTC. Amino acids: CASSILGIPGQDGYTF.

This clone was recorded only once. The chain combines TRBV4-1 with TRBJ2-4; maybe TRBD2 (7 bases). The CDR3 is 18 amino acids. The germline CDR1 and CDR2 sequences are MGHRA and YSYEKL. V dropped 0 bases and J dropped 0 bases, with 15 bases sitting between them. The CDR3 DNA reads TGCGCCAGCAGCCAAGATAGGGGGGGGCTCTTAGCCAAAAACATTCAGTACTTC. Translated: CASSQDRGGLLAKNIQYF.

This clone was detected only once. The rearrangement joins TRBV30 to TRBJ2-7, with D tentatively TRBD2 (6 bases). Germline assignment: CDR1 GTSNPN and CDR2 SVGIG (reference sequence). This CDR3 region has 12 residues. V lost 3 bases to trimming and J lost 6 bases, with 12 bases between them. The CDR3 is CAWSLTRAEQYF. CDR3 coding DNA: TGTGCCTGGAGCCTGACTAGAGCCGAGCAGTACTTC.

The chain has TRBV30 and TRBJ1-5, with unresolved D. Germline loops: CDR1 GTSNPN, CDR2 SVGIG (reference sequence). The CDR3 runs 14 residues. V was clipped by 2 bases and J by 3 bases, with 11 bases between them. The CDR3: CAWSRLGSNQPQHF. The CDR3 DNA reads TGTGCCTGGAGTAGGCTGGGCTCCAATCAGCCCCAGCATTTT.

This chain connects TRBV21-1 to TRBJ2-7; the table names TRBD1, a call not compared with the DNA. TRBV21-1 is assigned pseudogene status. The CDR3 extends over 16 amino acids. CDR3 in amino acids: CASTALLRGDCYEQYF. The CDR3 DNA follows: TGTGCCAGCACCGCTCTGCTCAGGGGGGATTGCTACGAGCAGTACTTC.

The V gene is TRBV5-1, the J gene TRBJ2-7; 7 positions agree with TRBD2. The CDR3 loop spans 13 amino acids. With 2 bases clipped from V and 5 bases from J, the junction kept 4 bases outside the gene matches. Germline V gene data show CDR1 as SGHRS and CDR2 as YFSETQ. CDR3 DNA sequence: TGCGCCAGCAGCTTCGGGGGAGGGGACGAGCAGTACTTC. Amino acids: CASSFGGGDEQYF.

The chain employs TRBV5-5 and TRBJ2-5; 10 bases align to TRBD1. V shed 0 bases and J 5 bases; nucleotides not matched to a gene: 7. CDR1 and CDR2 (germline): SGHKS, YYEKEE (reference sequence). This CDR3 region has 16 residues. This chain's CDR3 is CASSLGQTGGVETQYF. The CDR3 DNA sequence: TGTGCCAGCAGCTTGGGACAGACAGGGGGCGTGGAGACCCAGTACTTC.

The J gene is TRBJ1-5, the V gene TRBV6-2 or TRBV6-3; 7 nucleotides line up with TRBD1. Trimming removed 4 bases from V and 6 bases from J; junction bases left unmatched: 9. The CDR3 extends over 15 amino acids. Germline assignment: CDR1 MNHEY and CDR2 SVGEGT. CDR3 residues: CASSSPGTAPQPQHF. As DNA, the CDR3 is TGTGCCAGCAGTTCCCCCGGGACAGCACCTCAGCCCCAGCATTTT.

The gene calls are TRBV19 and TRBJ2-5; 9 bases are a match to TRBD1. The CDR3 runs to 15 residues. The V segment lost 3 bases and the J segment 3 bases; nucleotides outside the gene matches: 5. Germline assignment: CDR1 LNHDA and CDR2 SQIVND (reference sequence). The DNA for the CDR3 is TGTGCCAGTAGTATGGGGACAGGGAGAGAAGAGACCCAGTACTTC. Translating gives CASSMGTGREETQYF.